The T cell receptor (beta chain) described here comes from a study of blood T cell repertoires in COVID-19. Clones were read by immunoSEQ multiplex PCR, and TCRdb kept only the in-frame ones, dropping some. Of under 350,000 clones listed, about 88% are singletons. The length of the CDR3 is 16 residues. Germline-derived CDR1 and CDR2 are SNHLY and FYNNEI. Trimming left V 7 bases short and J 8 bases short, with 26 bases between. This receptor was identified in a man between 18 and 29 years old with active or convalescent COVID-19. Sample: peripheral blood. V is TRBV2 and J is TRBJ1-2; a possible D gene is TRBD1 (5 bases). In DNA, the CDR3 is TGTGCCAGCATCTCATTGCGGGACGAGGCTCTGAGGGGCTACACCTTC. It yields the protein CASISLRDEALRGYTF.